This TCR beta chain was recorded in a study of regulatory T cells in long-lasting Graves disease. Germline V lookup: CDR1 MNHNS, CDR2 SASEGT. This CDR3 comprises 13 residues. Trimming took 7 bases from V and 6 from J, leaving 13 bases between them. CDR3-region Arm-PCR and iRepertoire HTBI primers produced the TCR beta libraries. TCRdb reanalysed the multiplex PCR reads using MiXCR and keeps one entry per CDR3 protein. The sample lists about 380,000 distinct CDR3 sequences, around 16% occurring once. The time point denotes: newly diagnosed GD, antithyroid drugs for less than 3 months. The TCR library used RNA extracted from PBMCs.

The receptor was isolated from a female donor with Graves disease. The input for sequencing was peripheral blood mononuclear cells (PBMCs), taken at new diagnosis, from a patient treated with antithyroid drugs. The J gene is TRBJ1-5, the V gene TRBV6-1; D is undetermined. DNA of the CDR3: TGTGCCAGCACTAGATCAGAGGGTCAGCCCCAGCATTTT. Translating it yields CASTRSEGQPQHF.